This T cell receptor beta chain was sequenced during a study of shared clonotypes between healthy human individuals. Notes on this clone: The same CDR3 arises from other DNA sequences in this sample as well.

CD8 cells classed as naive were CD45RO-negative and positively selected for CCR7, excluding terminally differentiated effector memory CD45RA+ cells. Trimming left V 2 bases short and J 8 bases short, with 10 bases between. The CDR3 length is 12 residues. The germline gives CDR1 SGHRS, CDR2 YFSETQ. Here immunoSEQ multiplex PCR was the method, and the copy in TCRdb shows in-frame clones only, minus some. This repertoire shows about 2.2 million clones, roughly 95% found once; its top ten account for about 1.7%. This TCR was sampled from a young man in good health. Some clones in this sample may be carry-over from other donors' samples. The sample consisted of naive CD8+ T cells from PBMCs. This chain uses TRBV5-1 with TRBJ1-1, with D possibly being TRBD1 (5 bases). The CDR3 DNA is TGCGCCAGCAGCTTCTCAGGGTGGGAAGCTTTCTTT. This gives the protein CASSFSGWEAFF.